The 26 T cell receptor beta chains presented below share a single source sample, sequenced in a study of molecular identifiers for immune sequencing clone quantification. TCRdb fed the PCR reads into MiXCR, producing one record per CDR3 protein. In the table there are about 510,000 distinct CDR3 sequences, 25% of which are singletons. The source material was naive CD8+ T cells from blood, with Jurkat cell RNA spiked in. Subset indicated: FACS-sorted CD8+CD4-CCR7+CD45RA+ naive T cells. These TCRs come from a human donor in good health. Some libraries in this study had Jurkat cell RNA spiked in.

This clonotype was detected only a few times. V gene TRBV13 combines with J gene TRBJ2-3, with 9 bases aligning to TRBD2. CDR3 length: 17 amino acids. Trimming cost V 2 bases and J 4 bases; bases outside gene matches: 10. Germline CDR1 reads PRHDT; CDR2 reads FYEKMQ (reference sequence). The chain's CDR3 is CASSLYERGEDSDTQYF. The CDR3 nucleotides are TGTGCCAGCAGCTTATATGAGCGGGGGGAGGATTCAGATACGCAGTATTTT.

The V call is TRBV5-6, the J call TRBJ2-1, with 8 bases fitting TRBD2. The CDR3 consists of 16 residues. V shed 5 bases and J 3 bases; nucleotides not matched to a gene: 10. Germline CDR1 SGHDT, CDR2 YYEEEE. CDR3 sequence (DNA): TGTGCCAGCAGGATGGGGGTAGCGGGGTTCTACAATGAGCAGTTCTTC. Translating gives CASRMGVAGFYNEQFF.

This clonotype was detected a few times. The chain recombines TRBV2 with TRBJ1-1, with 10 bases identical to TRBD1. Germline V gene sequence: CDR1 SNHLY, CDR2 FYNNEI. V lost 4 bases and J lost 0; bases outside the gene matches: 8. This CDR3 is 17 amino acids long. The CDR3 spells CASSGDRGSAMNTEAFF. The CDR3 DNA sequence: TGTGCCAGCAGTGGGGACAGGGGTAGTGCCATGAACACTGAAGCTTTCTTT.

This clonotype occurred a few times. The V and J genes are TRBV4-3 and TRBJ2-5; the D is unclear. The CDR3 is made up of 14 amino acids. The germline V gene has CDR1 LGHNA and CDR2 YSLEER. V was shortened by 1 base and J by 2 bases, with 8 bases between the two germline ends. CDR3 protein: CASSQALGQETQYF. The CDR3 nucleotides read TGCGCCAGCAGCCAAGCGCTAGGGCAAGAGACCCAGTACTTC.

This clonotype was observed at least ten times. V gene TRBV5-4 combines with J gene TRBJ2-3; 7 positions agree with TRBD1. This CDR3 region has 17 residues. Trimming took 3 bases from V and 0 from J; bases not matched to a gene: 10. Germline CDR1 and CDR2: SGHNT and YYREEE (reference sequence). The CDR3 bases are TGTGCCAGCAGCTCCGCTACGGACAGGTCCAGCACAGATACGCAGTATTTT. Translating it yields CASSSATDRSSTDTQYF.

Concerning this clonotype itself: A much larger clone differs by one base, so this may be a read error. The gene calls are TRBV30 and TRBJ2-4, with D perhaps assigned TRBD1 or TRBD2 (5 bases each). Germline V gives CDR1 GTSNPN, CDR2 SVGIG (reference sequence). The CDR3 has 12 amino acids. Here the CDR3 DNA reads TGTGCCTGGTCCGGGGCCAAAAACATTCAGTGCTTC. Its translation is CAWSGAKNIQCF.

The chain employs TRBV30 and TRBJ1-1; no reliable D call. The V and J ends lost 0 bases and 4 bases respectively, with 6 bases between them. This CDR3 has 12 residues. Looked up from germline, CDR1 is GTSNPN and CDR2 is SVGIG (reference sequence). DNA of the CDR3: TGTGCCTGGAGTGTGCCGGGCACTGAAGCTTTCTTT. Its protein product is CAWSVPGTEAFF.

Only a few counts were recorded for this clonotype. The rearrangement links TRBV11-2 to TRBJ2-4, with a weak D call TRBD2 (6 bases). CDR3 length: 16 residues. Deletions cut 3 bases from V and 0 bases from J, with 12 bases between. Germline CDR1 reads SGHAT; CDR2 reads FQNNGV. CDR3 nucleotides: TGTGCCAGCAGCTTTCCCGGGGGAATAGCCAAAAACATTCAGTACTTC. It yields the protein CASSFPGGIAKNIQYF.

The V and J genes are TRBV4-1 and TRBJ2-3, with TRBD2 matching 10 bases. The CDR3 totals 15 residues. Looked up from germline, CDR1 is MGHRA and CDR2 is YSYEKL. The V and J ends lost 4 bases and 6 bases, in that order; junction bases with no gene match: 7. DNA of the CDR3: TGCGCCAGCAGCCCCGGGACTAGCGTTCAGGATACGCAGTATTTT. Its translation is CASSPGTSVQDTQYF.

This chain connects TRBV21-1 to TRBJ1-3; the table's D call, TRBD1, has no DNA check behind it. TRBV21-1 is recorded as a pseudogene. The CDR3 contains 18 residues. CDR3 coding DNA: TGTGCCAGCAGCAATGATTCGGGCAGCTCCCTCGCTGGAGACACCATATATTTT. Translated, it gives CASSNDSGSSLAGDTIYF.

This clonotype was counted between two and nine times. The CDR3 coding sequence is TGTGCCAGCAGCTTAGGACCGATCGAGCAGTACTTC. Protein sequence: CASSLGPIEQYF. The V gene is TRBV7-9, the J gene TRBJ2-7; D unresolved. V lost 1 base and J lost 6, with 7 bases in between. CDR3 length: 12 amino acids. CDR1 and CDR2 (germline): SEHNR, FQNEAQ (reference sequence). Together with reference TRBV7-9 and TRBJ2-7, the CDR3 gives the full variable domain: DTGVSQNPRHKITKRGQNVTFRCDPISEHNRLYWYRQTLGQGPEFLTYFQNEAQLEKSRLLSDRFSAERPKGSFSTLEIQRTEQGDSAMYLCASSLGPIEQYFGPGTRLTVT.

This clonotype was seen many times. The rearrangement joins TRBV28 to TRBJ2-7; TRBD2 is a possible D gene (6 bases). Germline CDR1 is MDHEN and CDR2 is SYDVKM. With 3 bases removed from V and 2 bases from J, the gap between germline ends came to 14 bases. The CDR3 is made up of 15 amino acids. The CDR3 loop is CASSLVSGNTYEQYF. The CDR3 DNA reads as TGTGCCAGCAGTTTGGTTAGCGGAAACACCTACGAGCAGTACTTC.

To note about this clonotype: This may come from a read error, since a much larger clone is one base off. V gene TRBV7-2 combines with J gene TRBJ2-3, with D possibly TRBD2 on 6 matching bases. Germline CDR1 SGHTA, CDR2 FQGNSA. The CDR3 runs 17 residues. The V gene lost 3 bases and the J gene lost 0 bases, with 16 bases spanning the gap. The CDR3 coding sequence is TGTGCCAGCAGCTTCGACGCGGGGCGCGTTAGCACAGATACGCAGTATTTT. Translation gives CASSFDAGRVSTDTQYF.

Of note for this clonotype: A read error may be the cause here, since a much bigger clone is one base away. V usage is TRBV7-9 and J usage is TRBJ1-1, with D perhaps TRBD1 (6 bases). Looked up from germline, CDR1 is SEHNR and CDR2 is FQNEAQ (reference sequence). This CDR3 region has 13 residues. For the CDR3, the DNA is TGTGCCAGCTTTTGGGGGGCCAATACTGGAGCTTTCTTT. Protein: CASFWGANTGAFF.

Concerning this clonotype: This likely comes from a read error, as the CDR3 has no conserved phenylalanine or tryptophan at its end. This chain joins TRBV19 and TRBJ1-5; D may be TRBD1 (6 bases). CDR1 is LNHDA, CDR2 SQIVND, per germline (reference sequence). V lost 3 bases to trimming and J lost 5 bases, with 14 bases between them. CDR3 length: 15 residues. The CDR3, as DNA: TGTGCCAGTAGTATTACAGGGAGTTCCCATCAGCCCCAGCATCTT. Amino acids: CASSITGSSHQPQHL.

The chain is built from TRBV27 and TRBJ2-5; the D gene is possibly TRBD1 (6 bases). There are 17 residues in the CDR3. V shed 2 bases and J shed 7 bases, with 23 bases lying between them. In germline, CDR1 is MNHEY, CDR2 SMNVEV (reference sequence). CDR3 region: CASSLGGLQGLSATQYF. In DNA form, the CDR3 reads TGTGCCAGCAGTTTAGGGGGATTACAGGGTTTGAGTGCGACCCAGTACTTC.

This rearrangement joins TRBV25-1 to TRBJ2-1, with D tentatively TRBD2 (5 bases). CDR3 size: 15 residues. The V gene's germline CDR1 is MGHDK and CDR2 SYGVNS. V lost 2 bases and J lost 1, with 9 bases in between. The CDR3 protein is CASSEIEGSYNEQFF. The CDR3 bases are TGTGCCAGCAGTGAAATTGAGGGTTCCTACAATGAGCAGTTCTTC.

This clonotype appeared a few times. The chain has TRBV7-9 and TRBJ2-2, with 8 nucleotides matching TRBD2. This CDR3 has 15 residues. Per germline, CDR1 SEHNR and CDR2 FQNEAQ (reference sequence). Germline trimming cut 1 base from V and 4 bases from J; bases unmatched to any gene: 2. CDR3 DNA: TGTGCCAGCAGCTTAGTTAGCGGGATCACCGGGGAGCTGTTTTTT. Encoded protein: CASSLVSGITGELFF.

This clonotype was found a few times. CDR3 amino acids: CASSPGMGTVAYEQYF. The CDR3 bases are TGTGCCAGCAGTCCAGGGATGGGGACGGTGGCCTACGAGCAGTACTTC. The chain combines TRBV28 with TRBJ2-7, with D possibly called TRBD1 or TRBD2 (5 bases each). The V end lost 5 bases, the J end lost 2 bases, and 19 bases lay between the germline ends. Germline V gene data show CDR1 as MDHEN and CDR2 as SYDVKM. CDR3 length equals 16 residues.

This chain uses TRBV5-4 with TRBJ1-1, with 7 nucleotides matching TRBD1. The CDR3 has 14 residues. V trimming: 4 bases; J trimming: 5 bases; junction bases outside the gene matches: 8. The germline gives CDR1 SGHNT, CDR2 YYREEE (reference sequence). The DNA of the CDR3 is TGTGCCAGCAGCCAAGACAGGGATAGGACTGAAGCTTTCTTT. This translates into CASSQDRDRTEAFF.

As to this clonotype: The missing conserved phenylalanine or tryptophan at the end of this CDR3 makes a read error likely. The chain recombines TRBV16 with TRBJ2-3; D not certain. The CDR3 has 13 amino acids. Per germline, CDR1 KGHSY and CDR2 FQNENV. The germline V and J ends were trimmed by 0 bases and 6 bases, with 7 bases remaining between them. The CDR3 DNA reads TGTGCCAGCAGCCAATCACAGCCGGATACGCAGTATCTT. This gives the protein CASSQSQPDTQYL.

This clonotype came up many times. The chain uses TRBV29-1 and TRBJ2-7; D may be TRBD2 (5 bases). This CDR3 is 15 amino acids long. V lost 1 base and J 0 bases, leaving 13 bases between the germline ends. Germline lookup yields CDR1 SQVTM and CDR2 ANQGSEA. In nucleotides, the CDR3 is TGCAGCGTTGAAGTCGAGGGTAAAACCTCCTACGAGCAGTACTTC. It encodes CSVEVEGKTSYEQYF.

The J gene is TRBJ1-1, the V gene TRBV9; maybe TRBD1 (6 bases). The V end lost 3 bases, the J end lost 6 bases, and 18 bases lay between the germline ends. There are 15 residues in the CDR3. Germline CDR1 is SGDLS and CDR2 is YYNGEE. Here the CDR3 DNA reads TGTGCCAGCAGCGAACAGGGAGCGTCGATCGCTGAAGCTTTCTTT. Translating it yields CASSEQGASIAEAFF.

The chain links TRBV7-9 to TRBJ2-7, with 13 bases identical to TRBD2. Germline CDR1 is SEHNR and CDR2 is FQNEAQ (reference sequence). The CDR3 has 16 residues. V lost 4 bases to trimming and J lost 3 bases; unmatched junction nucleotides: 6. CDR3 nucleotide sequence: TGTGCCAGCAGCTCAGGACTAGCGGGAGTAAGCTACGAGCAGTACTTC. Protein: CASSSGLAGVSYEQYF.

The genes are TRBV4-3 and TRBJ2-3, with D tentatively TRBD1 or TRBD2 (6 bases each). Germline CDR1 LGHNA, CDR2 YSLEER. This CDR3 has 17 amino acids. V lost 4 bases and J lost 0, with 17 bases in between. The DNA for the CDR3 is TGCGCCAGCAGCCCCGGGGTCGGGGGCGGAAGCACAGATACGCAGTATTTT. Protein product: CASSPGVGGGSTDTQYF.

This clonotype has a count of ten or more. This chain connects TRBV4-1 to TRBJ1-1, with unresolved D. The CDR3 extends over 16 amino acids. Germline V gives CDR1 MGHRA, CDR2 YSYEKL. Trimming removed 0 bases at V and 6 bases at J, with 17 bases between. The chain's CDR3 is CASSQDFKEAWSEAFF. In nucleotides, the CDR3 is TGCGCCAGCAGCCAAGATTTCAAGGAAGCGTGGTCTGAAGCTTTCTTT.